The entry below gives a single T cell receptor beta chain sequence along with its context. The antigen remains unidentified. The sample comes from a study of T cell repertoires in cytomegalovirus infection. Study-wide findings and caveats: In two of eight donors, the top clonotype was HLA-C-restricted CMV-specific.

Trimming at V came to 5 bases and at J to 6 bases, leaving 6 bases not matched to a gene. CDR3 length: 14 residues. In germline, CDR1 is MNHEY, CDR2 SMNVEV (reference sequence). MiXCR, applied by TCRdb to the reads, yields one record per CDR3 protein. The repertoire has roughly 920,000 distinct CDR3 sequences, roughly 30% of them found once; the top ten carry 11% to 15%. The sequenced sample was cultured CD8+ T cells from PBMCs, obtained from culture after CMV antigen stimulation. The chain has TRBV27 and TRBJ1-5; the match to TRBD1 covers 8 bases. This TCR was recovered from a human donor in good health (CMV status not recorded). Some clones in this sample may be carry-over from other donors' samples. The CDR3 reads CASSRTGLGQPQHF. The CDR3 DNA is TGTGCCAGCAGTCGGACAGGGTTGGGTCAGCCCCAGCATTTT.